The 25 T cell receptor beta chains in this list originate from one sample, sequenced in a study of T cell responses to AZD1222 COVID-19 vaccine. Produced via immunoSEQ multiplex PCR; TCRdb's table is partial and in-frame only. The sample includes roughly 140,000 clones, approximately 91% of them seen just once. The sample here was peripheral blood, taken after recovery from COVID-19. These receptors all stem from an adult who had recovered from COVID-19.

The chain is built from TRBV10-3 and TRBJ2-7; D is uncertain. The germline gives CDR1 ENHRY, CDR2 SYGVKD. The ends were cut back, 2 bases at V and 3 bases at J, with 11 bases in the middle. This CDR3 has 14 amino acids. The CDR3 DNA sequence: TGTGCCATCAGTGAGGGTGTGGGTGTCTACGAGCAGTACTTC. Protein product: CAISEGVGVYEQYF.

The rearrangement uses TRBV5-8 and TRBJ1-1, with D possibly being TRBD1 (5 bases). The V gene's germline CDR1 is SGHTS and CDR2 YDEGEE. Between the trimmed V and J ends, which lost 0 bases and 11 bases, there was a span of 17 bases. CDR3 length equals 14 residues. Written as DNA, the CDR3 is TGTGCCAGCAGCTTGGTTACAACAGGAATTTTTGCTTTCTTT. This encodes CASSLVTTGIFAFF.

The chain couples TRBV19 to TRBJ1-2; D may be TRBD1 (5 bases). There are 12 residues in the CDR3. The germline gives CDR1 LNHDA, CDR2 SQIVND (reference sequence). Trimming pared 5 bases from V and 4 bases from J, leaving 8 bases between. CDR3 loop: CASSQGPYGYTF. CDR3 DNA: TGTGCCAGTAGTCAGGGACCCTATGGCTACACCTTC.

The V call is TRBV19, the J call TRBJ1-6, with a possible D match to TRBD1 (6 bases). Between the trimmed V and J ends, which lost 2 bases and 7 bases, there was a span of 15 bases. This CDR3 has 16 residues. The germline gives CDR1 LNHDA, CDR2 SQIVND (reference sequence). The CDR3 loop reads CASSINTGSGNSPLHF. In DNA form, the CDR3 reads TGTGCCAGTAGTATAAACACAGGGAGTGGCAATTCACCCCTCCACTTT.

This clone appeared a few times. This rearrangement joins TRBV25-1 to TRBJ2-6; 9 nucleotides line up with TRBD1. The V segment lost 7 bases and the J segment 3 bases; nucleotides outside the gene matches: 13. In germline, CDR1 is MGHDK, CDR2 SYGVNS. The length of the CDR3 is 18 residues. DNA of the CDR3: TGTGCCAGCACCGGGACGGACAGGGGAGGTGGTGGGGCCAACGTCCTGACTTTC. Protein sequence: CASTGTDRGGGGANVLTF.

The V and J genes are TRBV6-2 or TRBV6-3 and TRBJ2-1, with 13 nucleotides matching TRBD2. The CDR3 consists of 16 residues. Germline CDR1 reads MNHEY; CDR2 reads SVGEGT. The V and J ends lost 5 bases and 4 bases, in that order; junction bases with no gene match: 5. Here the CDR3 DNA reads TGTGCCAGCAGTCGGACTAGCGGGAGAAAGTACAATGAGCAGTTCTTC. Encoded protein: CASSRTSGRKYNEQFF.

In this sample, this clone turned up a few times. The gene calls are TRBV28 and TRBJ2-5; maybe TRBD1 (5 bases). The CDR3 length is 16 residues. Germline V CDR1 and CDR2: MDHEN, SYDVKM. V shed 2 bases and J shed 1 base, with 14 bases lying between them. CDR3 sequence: CASSLMGHRAQETQYF. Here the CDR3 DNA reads TGTGCCAGCAGTTTAATGGGGCACAGAGCCCAAGAGACCCAGTACTTC.

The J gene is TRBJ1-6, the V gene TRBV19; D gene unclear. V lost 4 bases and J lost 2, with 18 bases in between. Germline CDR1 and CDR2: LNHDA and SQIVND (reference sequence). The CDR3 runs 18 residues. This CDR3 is CASSTERPGVTYNSPLHF. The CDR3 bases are TGTGCCAGTAGTACGGAAAGGCCAGGTGTGACCTATAATTCACCCCTCCACTTT.

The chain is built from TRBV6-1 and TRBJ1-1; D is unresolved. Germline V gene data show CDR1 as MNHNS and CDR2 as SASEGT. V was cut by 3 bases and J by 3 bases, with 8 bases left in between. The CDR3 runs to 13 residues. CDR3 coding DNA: TGTGCCAGCAGTGACCGACGGTACACTGAAGCTTTCTTT. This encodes CASSDRRYTEAFF.

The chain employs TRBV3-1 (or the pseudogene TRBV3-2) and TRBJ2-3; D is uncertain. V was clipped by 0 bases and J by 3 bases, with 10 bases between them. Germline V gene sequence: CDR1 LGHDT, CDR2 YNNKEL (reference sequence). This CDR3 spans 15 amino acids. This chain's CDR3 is CASSQDGRVTDTQYF. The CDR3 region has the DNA TGTGCCAGCAGCCAAGATGGCCGGGTTACAGATACGCAGTATTTT.

CDR3 bases: TGTGCCAGCAGCAAAGGGGTAGGGGGGGAGAGCTCTGGAAACACCATATATTTT. This encodes CASSKGVGGESSGNTIYF. The rearrangement uses TRBV21-1 and TRBJ1-3. TRBV21-1 is designated a pseudogene. This CDR3 region has 18 residues.

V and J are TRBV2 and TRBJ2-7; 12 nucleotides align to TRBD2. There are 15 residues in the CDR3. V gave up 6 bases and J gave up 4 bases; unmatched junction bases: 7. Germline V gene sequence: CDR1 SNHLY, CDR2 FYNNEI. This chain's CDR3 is CASSPSGGAVYEQYF. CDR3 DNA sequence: TGTGCCAGCAGCCCTAGCGGGGGGGCAGTATACGAGCAGTACTTC.

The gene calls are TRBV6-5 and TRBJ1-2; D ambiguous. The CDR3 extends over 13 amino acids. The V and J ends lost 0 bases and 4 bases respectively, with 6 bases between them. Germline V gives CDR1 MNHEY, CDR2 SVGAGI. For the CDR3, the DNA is TGTGCCAGCAGTTACTCTAACAGCTATGGCTACACCTTC. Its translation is CASSYSNSYGYTF.

CDR3 in DNA: TGTGCCAGCTCACCGCGACAGGGGCCGCACACCGGGGAGCTGTTTTTT. Translating gives CASSPRQGPHTGELFF. V is TRBV18 and J is TRBJ2-2; TRBD1 aligns across 8 bases. This CDR3 is built from 16 residues. The germline V gene encodes CDR1 KGHSH and CDR2 LQKENI. The V and J ends lost 3 bases and 3 bases, in that order; junction bases with no gene match: 6.

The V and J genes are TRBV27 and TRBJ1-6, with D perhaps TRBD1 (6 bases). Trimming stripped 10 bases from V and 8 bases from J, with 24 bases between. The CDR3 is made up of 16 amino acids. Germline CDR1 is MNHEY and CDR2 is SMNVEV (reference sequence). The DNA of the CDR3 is TGTGCCACTTCACCGAGGGGGAGGGGCTCCCATTCACCCCTCCACTTT. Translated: CATSPRGRGSHSPLHF.

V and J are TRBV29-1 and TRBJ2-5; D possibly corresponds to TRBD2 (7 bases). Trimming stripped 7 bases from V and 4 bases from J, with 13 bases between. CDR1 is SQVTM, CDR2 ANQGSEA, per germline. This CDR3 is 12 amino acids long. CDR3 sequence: CSARGGAETQYF. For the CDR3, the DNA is TGCAGCGCCCGTGGGGGGGCAGAGACCCAGTACTTC.

Written as DNA, the CDR3 is TGTGCCAGCAGTGAAGGGCAAAACACCATATATTTT. Translating gives CASSEGQNTIYF. The chain carries TRBV2 and TRBJ1-3; D not certain. Germline assignment: CDR1 SNHLY and CDR2 FYNNEI. With 1 base removed from V and 6 bases from J, the gap between germline ends came to 4 bases. CDR3 size: 12 residues.

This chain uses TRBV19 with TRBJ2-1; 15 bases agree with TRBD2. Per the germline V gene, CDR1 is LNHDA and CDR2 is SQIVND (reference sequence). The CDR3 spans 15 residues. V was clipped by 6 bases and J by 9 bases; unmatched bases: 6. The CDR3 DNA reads TGTGCCAGTAGCGGACTAGCGGGGGGGGTCGGTGAGCAGTTCTTC. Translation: CASSGLAGGVGEQFF.

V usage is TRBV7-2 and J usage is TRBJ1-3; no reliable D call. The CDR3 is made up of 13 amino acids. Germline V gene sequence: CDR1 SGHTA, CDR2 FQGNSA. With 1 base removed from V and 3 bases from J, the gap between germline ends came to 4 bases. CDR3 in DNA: TGTGCCAGCAGCTTAGAGCTTGGAAACACCATATATTTT. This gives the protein CASSLELGNTIYF.

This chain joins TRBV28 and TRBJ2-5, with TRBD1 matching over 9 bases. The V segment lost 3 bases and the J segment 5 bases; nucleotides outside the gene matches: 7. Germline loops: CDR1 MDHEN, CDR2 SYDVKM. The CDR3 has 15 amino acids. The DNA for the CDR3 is TGTGCCAGCAGTTTCTTGGGGACAGGGTACGAGACCCAGTACTTC. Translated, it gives CASSFLGTGYETQYF.

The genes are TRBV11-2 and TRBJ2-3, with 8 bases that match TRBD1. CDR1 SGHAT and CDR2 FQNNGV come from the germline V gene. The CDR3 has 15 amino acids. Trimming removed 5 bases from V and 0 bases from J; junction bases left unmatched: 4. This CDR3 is CASSPWTGSTDTQYF. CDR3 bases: TGTGCCAGCAGCCCATGGACAGGGAGCACAGATACGCAGTATTTT.

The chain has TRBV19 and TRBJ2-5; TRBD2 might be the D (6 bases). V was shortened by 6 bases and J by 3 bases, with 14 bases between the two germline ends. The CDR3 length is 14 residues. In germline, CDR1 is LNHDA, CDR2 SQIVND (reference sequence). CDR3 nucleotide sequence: TGTGCCAGTAGGTTCGTCGGGACTGAAGAGACCCAGTACTTC. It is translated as CASRFVGTEETQYF. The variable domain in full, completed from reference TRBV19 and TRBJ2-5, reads DGGITQSPKYLFRKEGQNVTLSCEQNLNHDAMYWYRQDPGQGLRLIYYSQIVNDFQKGDIAEGYSVSREKKESFPLTVTSAQKNPTAFYLCASRFVGTEETQYFGPGTRLLVL.

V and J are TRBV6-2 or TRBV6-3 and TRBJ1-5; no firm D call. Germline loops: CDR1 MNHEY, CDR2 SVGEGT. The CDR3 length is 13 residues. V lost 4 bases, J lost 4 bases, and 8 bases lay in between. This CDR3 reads CASSFLGNQPQHF. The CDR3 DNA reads TGTGCCAGCAGTTTCCTGGGGAATCAGCCCCAGCATTTT.

In nucleotides, the CDR3 is TGTGCCAGCAGCCAAGGATCCGCCCGAGGCTATGGCTACACCTTC. Amino acids: CASSQGSARGYGYTF. V gene TRBV14 combines with J gene TRBJ1-2; D unresolved. V shed 1 base and J shed 4 bases, with 13 bases lying between them. Per germline, CDR1 SGHDN and CDR2 FVKESK. The CDR3 contains 15 residues. Filled out from reference TRBV14 and TRBJ1-2, the complete variable domain reads EAGVTQFPSHSVIEKGQTVTLRCDPISGHDNLYWYRRVMGKEIKFLLHFVKESKQDESGMPNNRFLAERTGGTYSTLKVQPAELEDSGVYFCASSQGSARGYGYTFGSGTRLTVV.

The CDR3 sequence: CASRAGTTSPLHF. The CDR3 DNA sequence: TGTGCCAGTAGGGCCGGGACCACTTCACCCCTCCACTTT. The V gene is TRBV19, the J gene TRBJ1-6, with D possibly TRBD1 on 5 matching bases. This CDR3 is built from 13 residues. Germline V CDR1 and CDR2: LNHDA, SQIVND (reference sequence). Trimming cost V 6 bases and J 9 bases, with 12 bases left between them.